Below are 24 T cell receptor beta chains sequenced from a single sample in a study of T cell responses to AZD1222 COVID-19 vaccine. Repertoires were generated with immunoSEQ multiplex PCR, while TCRdb's copy carries only in-frame clones and drops some. The sample carries some 87,000 clones, 91% recorded once. The sample here was peripheral blood, taken on day 0 of MenACWY control vaccination. The receptors here all came from an adult in good health.

J is TRBJ1-2 and V is TRBV7-2; possible D gene TRBD1, 6 bases. Looked up from germline, CDR1 is SGHTA and CDR2 is FQGNSA. CDR3 size: 15 residues. Deletions cut 5 bases from V and 1 base from J, with 14 bases between. CDR3 in amino acids: CASSTTGWDNYGYTF. The CDR3 DNA reads as TGTGCCAGCAGCACGACAGGTTGGGATAACTATGGCTACACCTTC. The complete variable domain, with remaining parts taken from reference TRBV7-2 and TRBJ1-2, reads GAGVSQSPSNKVTEKGKDVELRCDPISGHTALYWYRQSLGQGLEFLIYFQGNSAPDKSGLPSDRFSAERTGGSVSTLTIQRTQQEDSAVYLCASSTTGWDNYGYTFGSGTRLTVV.

This clone was seen once. The chain couples TRBV28 to TRBJ2-3, with TRBD2 identical over 10 bases. The CDR3 contains 14 residues. V shed 4 bases and J 4 bases; nucleotides not matched to a gene: 2. CDR1 and CDR2 from the germline V gene are MDHEN and SYDVKM. The CDR3 spells CASSSSGSADTQYF. CDR3 DNA sequence: TGTGCCAGCAGTTCTAGCGGGAGCGCAGATACGCAGTATTTT.

The chain recombines TRBV7-6 with TRBJ2-1, with TRBD2 identical over 8 bases. The V gene's germline CDR1 is SGHVS and CDR2 FNYEAQ. The CDR3 has 15 amino acids. Trimming took 1 base from V and 7 from J; bases not matched to a gene: 6. The CDR3 is CASSLGLAGDNEQFF. CDR3 coding DNA: TGTGCCAGCAGCTTAGGGCTAGCGGGCGATAATGAGCAGTTCTTC.

The chain has TRBV6-6 and TRBJ2-7, with D unclear. V gave up 5 bases and J gave up 4 bases, with 15 bases separating them. Germline assignment: CDR1 MNHNY and CDR2 SVGAGI (reference sequence). The CDR3 spans 14 residues. The CDR3 DNA sequence: TGTGCCAGCAGTCCAGACGGCCGTTGGTACGAGCAGTACTTC. Translated: CASSPDGRWYEQYF.

As concerns this clone: The sample contains more than one DNA sequence encoding this CDR3. The gene calls are TRBV18 and TRBJ1-2, with D possibly TRBD1 on 6 matching bases. Germline lookup yields CDR1 KGHSH and CDR2 LQKENI. V was trimmed by 3 bases and J by 1 base, leaving 6 bases between them. This CDR3 is built from 13 residues. CDR3 sequence (DNA): TGTGCCAGCTCACCGGACAGTAACTATGGCTACACCTTC. Protein: CASSPDSNYGYTF.

The V and J genes are TRBV28 and TRBJ2-1; D perhaps matches TRBD1 (6 bases). V lost 4 bases to trimming and J lost 3 bases, with 19 bases between them. Germline-derived CDR1 and CDR2 are MDHEN and SYDVKM. This CDR3 is 17 amino acids long. Here the CDR3 DNA reads TGTGCCAGCAGTTCCGGCCCCAGACAGGTCCACTACAATGAGCAGTTCTTC. It codes for CASSSGPRQVHYNEQFF.

This chain connects TRBV7-2 to TRBJ2-5, with D possibly being TRBD1 (7 bases). The CDR3 sequence is 13 residues long. V lost 5 bases, J lost 2 bases, and 9 bases lay in between. Germline V gene sequence: CDR1 SGHTA, CDR2 FQGNSA. The CDR3 loop is CASSAGQQETQYF. For the CDR3, the DNA is TGTGCCAGCAGCGCGGGACAGCAAGAGACCCAGTACTTC.

The chain uses TRBV19 and TRBJ1-5, with D unresolved. The germline gives CDR1 LNHDA, CDR2 SQIVND (reference sequence). The V end lost 5 bases, the J end lost 0 bases, and 8 bases lay between the germline ends. CDR3 length: 14 amino acids. The CDR3 is CASSATYSNQPQHF. DNA for the CDR3: TGTGCCAGTAGTGCTACCTATAGCAATCAGCCCCAGCATTTT.

The chain is built from TRBV6-6 and TRBJ1-3; D ambiguous. The V gene's germline CDR1 is MNHNY and CDR2 SVGAGI (reference sequence). The germline V and J ends were trimmed by 2 bases and 0 bases, with 5 bases remaining between them. The CDR3 runs 14 residues. This CDR3 reads CASSYVDSGNTIYF. CDR3 nucleotides: TGTGCCAGCAGTTACGTAGACTCTGGAAACACCATATATTTT.

V gene TRBV5-1 combines with J gene TRBJ2-7; 8 bases are shared with TRBD2. The CDR3 runs to 14 residues. The germline CDR1 and CDR2 sequences are SGHRS and YFSETQ. With 0 bases clipped from V and 5 bases from J, the junction kept 4 bases outside the gene matches. DNA for the CDR3: TGCGCCAGCAGCTTGGGGCGGGGGGCGAACGAGCAGTACTTC. Its protein product is CASSLGRGANEQYF.

The V gene is TRBV10-3, the J gene TRBJ1-4; the D gene is possibly TRBD1 (6 bases). The CDR3 runs to 14 residues. The germline V and J ends were trimmed by 10 bases and 2 bases, with 14 bases remaining between them. Germline assignment: CDR1 ENHRY and CDR2 SYGVKD. For the CDR3, the DNA is TGTGCCACGGCCGGAGGGGGGACTAATGAAAAACTGTTTTTT. The encoded protein is CATAGGGTNEKLFF.

The chain carries TRBV1 and TRBJ1-2. TRBV1 is a recognized pseudogene. This CDR3 has 13 amino acids. This CDR3 is CTSSHRGLYGYTF. CDR3 in DNA: TGCACCAGCAGCCACAGAGGGCTCTATGGCTACACCTTC.

This rearrangement joins TRBV18 to TRBJ1-2; 7 positions match TRBD1. V was clipped by 3 bases and J by 4 bases; unmatched bases: 5. The V gene's germline CDR1 is KGHSH and CDR2 LQKENI. The CDR3 spans 14 residues. The CDR3 DNA reads TGTGCCAGCTCACCCGGGCAGGGGGGCTATGGCTACACCTTC. Protein product: CASSPGQGGYGYTF.

The gene calls are TRBV28 and TRBJ2-7; TRBD1 agrees at 11 bases. This CDR3 comprises 16 residues. Germline CDR1 is MDHEN and CDR2 is SYDVKM. J gave up 2 bases and V 4 bases, and 7 bases lay outside the gene matches. CDR3 amino acids: CASSSPGQGGPYEQYF. The DNA of the CDR3 is TGTGCCAGCAGTTCCCCGGGACAGGGGGGACCCTACGAGCAGTACTTC.

This rearrangement joins TRBV19 to TRBJ1-5, with 8 nucleotides matching TRBD1. The CDR3 consists of 17 residues. With 6 bases clipped from V and 4 bases from J, the junction kept 14 bases outside the gene matches. Germline loops: CDR1 LNHDA, CDR2 SQIVND (reference sequence). CDR3 amino acids: CASSSLFGTGSNQPQHF. The CDR3 coding sequence is TGTGCCAGTAGCTCACTATTCGGGACAGGCTCTAATCAGCCCCAGCATTTT.

The count of this clone is one. The V and J genes are TRBV19 and TRBJ2-5, with 14 bases matching TRBD2. The CDR3 covers 15 residues. Germline V gene data show CDR1 as LNHDA and CDR2 as SQIVND (reference sequence). The J segment lost 4 bases and the V segment lost 6 bases, leaving 4 bases of the junction unmatched. The CDR3 nucleotides read TGTGCCAGTAGCGGGACTAGCGGGAGTGGAGAGACCCAGTACTTC. This translates into CASSGTSGSGETQYF.

The V call is TRBV4-1, the J call TRBJ1-1; the D is unclear. V lost 4 bases to trimming and J lost 1 base, with 7 bases between them. This CDR3 region has 13 residues. Germline loops: CDR1 MGHRA, CDR2 YSYEKL. The CDR3: CASSLWSNTEAFF. Written as DNA, the CDR3 is TGCGCCAGCAGCCTATGGTCGAACACTGAAGCTTTCTTT.

The V gene is TRBV6-5, the J gene TRBJ1-1, with 9 bases that match TRBD1. J was trimmed by 4 bases and V by 2 bases; bases with no gene match: 8. Germline lookup yields CDR1 MNHEY and CDR2 SVGAGI. The CDR3 spans 16 residues. The CDR3 protein is CASSYGSGQGGTEAFF. CDR3 sequence (DNA): TGTGCCAGCAGTTACGGGTCGGGACAGGGCGGCACTGAAGCTTTCTTT.

This sequence joins TRBV29-1 and TRBJ2-1; a weak D match, TRBD2 (6 bases). The CDR3 spans 15 residues. Germline V CDR1 and CDR2: SQVTM, ANQGSEA. Between the trimmed V and J ends, which lost 4 bases and 9 bases, there was a span of 22 bases. For the CDR3, the DNA is TGCAGCGTTGCCGGCCCTCAGGGAGGCGCAGGTGAGCAGTTCTTC. Translating gives CSVAGPQGGAGEQFF.

This sequence joins TRBV6-6 and TRBJ2-7, with 8 bases lining up with TRBD1. Losses at the gene ends were 4 bases for V and 13 bases for J; bases not matched to a gene: 9. The CDR3 consists of 12 residues. The germline gives CDR1 MNHNY, CDR2 SVGAGI (reference sequence). DNA of the CDR3: TGTGCCAGCAGTTTTCCCTCCGGGACAGGATACTTC. It codes for CASSFPSGTGYF.

The V gene is TRBV9, the J gene TRBJ1-6; no definite D call. Trimming removed 4 bases at V and 7 bases at J, with 12 bases between. The germline V gene encodes CDR1 SGDLS and CDR2 YYNGEE. The CDR3 extends over 14 amino acids. The CDR3 region is CASSPDGGNSPLHF. The CDR3 nucleotides read TGTGCCAGCAGCCCGGACGGAGGAAATTCACCCCTCCACTTT.

V gene TRBV28 combines with J gene TRBJ2-5; TRBD1 agrees at 7 bases. CDR1 is MDHEN, CDR2 SYDVKM, per germline. CDR3 length: 16 amino acids. Losses at the gene ends were 6 bases for V and 1 base for J; bases not matched to a gene: 11. CDR3 DNA sequence: TGTGCCAGCAGCCGTGGGACAGAGGGAATCCAAGAGACCCAGTACTTC. It yields the protein CASSRGTEGIQETQYF.

This chain connects TRBV3-1 (or the pseudogene TRBV3-2) to TRBJ2-3, with D tentatively TRBD1 or TRBD2 (5 bases each). CDR3 length: 15 residues. Germline V CDR1 and CDR2: LGHDT, YNNKEL (reference sequence). With 0 bases removed from V and 1 base from J, the gap between germline ends came to 8 bases. The CDR3 reads CASSQDRGGTDTQYF. In nucleotides, the CDR3 is TGTGCCAGCAGCCAAGATCGAGGGGGCACAGATACGCAGTATTTT.

The V call is TRBV29-1, the J call TRBJ2-2, with D perhaps matching TRBD1 (6 bases). CDR3 length: 14 amino acids. V gave up 2 bases and J gave up 6 bases, with 13 bases separating them. The germline gives CDR1 SQVTM, CDR2 ANQGSEA. The DNA of the CDR3 is TGCAGCGTTGAACGAACACAGGGCGCCGGGGAGCTGTTTTTT. This codes for CSVERTQGAGELFF.